Shown below are 8 T cell receptor beta chains from a single sample sequenced in a study of blood T cell repertoires in COVID-19. The protocol was immunoSEQ multiplex PCR, while the TCRdb copy is restricted to in-frame clones and leaves out a portion. The repertoire has tens of thousands of clones, over 85% of them found once; the top ten carry approximately 6%. Input material: peripheral blood. The source of these receptors is a human donor in a cohort sampled during active COVID-19.

The V gene is TRBV10-3, the J gene TRBJ1-1, with 7 bases aligning to TRBD1. Germline CDR1 reads ENHRY; CDR2 reads SYGVKD. The CDR3 runs to 15 residues. V lost 6 bases, J lost 2 bases, and 9 bases stayed unmatched. The CDR3 region has the DNA TGTGCCATCAGGAGATCCACAGGGGAAAACACTGAAGCTTTCTTT. Encoded protein: CAIRRSTGENTEAFF.

The rearrangement uses TRBV11-2 and TRBJ2-7, with 7 nucleotides matching TRBD2. The CDR3 is 14 amino acids. The germline CDR1 and CDR2 sequences are SGHAT and FQNNGV. With 5 bases clipped from V and 0 bases from J, the junction kept 4 bases outside the gene matches. This CDR3 reads CASSLRERSYEQYF. CDR3 bases: TGTGCCAGCAGCCTGCGGGAGCGCTCCTACGAGCAGTACTTC.

The chain couples TRBV3-1 (or the pseudogene TRBV3-2) to TRBJ2-1, with 12 positions matching TRBD2. J was trimmed by 7 bases and V by 0 bases; bases with no gene match: 7. Germline V gene data show CDR1 as LGHDT and CDR2 as YNNKEL (reference sequence). The CDR3 is 17 residues long. The chain's CDR3 is CASSQEASGGAKNEQFF. The DNA for the CDR3 is TGTGCCAGCAGCCAAGAGGCTAGCGGGGGGGCAAAGAATGAGCAGTTCTTC.

The V call is TRBV7-8, the J call TRBJ1-2; 9 bases are a match to TRBD1. Germline V gives CDR1 SGHVS, CDR2 FQNEAQ. The CDR3 loop spans 17 amino acids. The ends lost 5 bases at V and 0 bases at J; junction bases unmatched: 10. The CDR3 loop reads CASSAYRGRASNYGYTF. CDR3 bases: TGTGCCAGCAGCGCCTACAGGGGGCGCGCTTCTAACTATGGCTACACCTTC.

The chain recombines TRBV4-1 with TRBJ1-2, with D possibly matching TRBD1 (6 bases). V lost 3 bases and J lost 2, with 13 bases in between. The germline gives CDR1 MGHRA, CDR2 YSYEKL. This CDR3 contains 15 residues. The CDR3 region has the DNA TGCGCCAGCAGCCAGCAGTCCCAGGGGAACTATGGCTACACCTTC. This codes for CASSQQSQGNYGYTF.

The chain uses TRBV19 and TRBJ2-1, with D maybe TRBD2 (6 bases). Trimming removed 9 bases from V and 0 bases from J, with 15 bases in between. Per the germline V gene, CDR1 is LNHDA and CDR2 is SQIVND (reference sequence). The CDR3 is 15 amino acids. The CDR3 protein is CASHGTGSSYNEQFF. The CDR3 nucleotides are TGTGCCAGCCATGGGACCGGGAGCTCCTACAATGAGCAGTTCTTC.

The chain has TRBV7-2 and TRBJ2-2; 8 bases are a match to TRBD1. In germline, CDR1 is SGHTA, CDR2 FQGNSA. Trimming cost V 4 bases and J 5 bases; bases outside gene matches: 15. CDR3 length equals 18 residues. The CDR3 bases are TGTGCCAGCAGCTCTATTGGCCTCCAGGGGGCAGGGACCGGGGAGCTGTTTTTT. Protein product: CASSSIGLQGAGTGELFF.

The V call is TRBV7-9, the J call TRBJ2-6; TRBD2 is a possible D gene (6 bases). CDR3 length: 18 residues. Between the trimmed V and J ends, which lost 2 bases and 0 bases, there was a span of 14 bases. CDR1 is SEHNR and CDR2 is FQNEAQ in the germline V gene (reference sequence). CDR3 bases: TGTGCCAGCAGCTTACGCGGCGGGGCCTCCTCTGGGGCCAACGTCCTGACTTTC. It is translated as CASSLRGGASSGANVLTF.